A selection of T cell receptor beta chains follows, all from one sample in a study of CD8 T cells in Susac syndrome. TCRdb passed the immunoSEQ multiplex PCR reads through MiXCR, listing each CDR3 protein once. The data show about 250,000 distinct CDR3 sequences, with roughly 95% seen just once and approximately 0.07% held by the top ten. Sequencing was performed on CD4+ T cells from PBMCs. These receptors were taken from a human donor with multiple sclerosis. CDR3s include the opening cysteine and the closing phenylalanine or tryptophan. Fields, in order: V gene, J gene, CDR3 protein.

V: TRBV5-6
J: TRBJ2-1
CDR3: CASSTTVGGNEQFF

V: TRBV9
J: TRBJ2-6
CDR3: CASSYRTFGGLSGANVLTF

V: TRBV28
J: TRBJ2-7
CDR3: CASRSGRPLIYEQYF

V: TRBV7-9
J: TRBJ1-1
CDR3: CASSLVRQGNTEAFF

V: TRBV20-1
J: TRBJ2-6
CDR3: CSARDTGPGANVLTF

V: TRBV7-9
J: TRBJ2-3
CDR3: CASSSQGRGTDTQYF

V: TRBV5-1
J: TRBJ1-6
CDR3: CASSFSDPLNSPLHF

V: TRBV5-1
J: TRBJ1-1
CDR3: CASSIDRGGTEAFF

V: TRBV30
J: TRBJ2-1
CDR3: CAWSAPLRGRGNEQFF

V: TRBV5-1
J: TRBJ2-6
CDR3: CASSLGVSSGANVLTF

V: TRBV12-3/TRBV12-4
J: TRBJ1-5
CDR3: CASSFSALTGYSNQPQHF

V: TRBV20-1
J: TRBJ1-1
CDR3: CSARDLRQGGIGAFF

V: TRBV14
J: TRBJ2-5
CDR3: CASSQDRGRLETQYF

V: TRBV6-2/TRBV6-3
J: TRBJ2-7
CDR3: CASTPGFTGVYEQYF

V: TRBV5-6
J: TRBJ1-5
CDR3: CASSHRGRDNQPQHF

V: TRBV18
J: TRBJ1-5
CDR3: CASSPATRGLDQPQHF

V: TRBV3-1
J: TRBJ2-3
CDR3: CASSQDQGLAGGDTQYF

V: TRBV5-1
J: TRBJ1-5
CDR3: CASRPFPNQPQHF

V: TRBV7-9
J: TRBJ2-1
CDR3: CASSVRPLLRERNNEQFF

V: TRBV11-2
J: TRBJ2-7
CDR3: CASSFTGEEEQYF

V: TRBV6-5
J: TRBJ1-5
CDR3: CASRFSGNSNQPQHF

V: TRBV27
J: TRBJ1-1
CDR3: CASSTRGQRGGSEAFF

V: TRBV9
J: TRBJ2-4
CDR3: CASSVGWKNIQYF

V: TRBV7-3
J: TRBJ2-7
CDR3: CASSLTGNHEQYF

V: TRBV19
J: TRBJ2-1
CDR3: CASSIGREGHNEQFF

V: TRBV20-1
J: TRBJ2-5
CDR3: CSARGAGQYF

V: TRBV2
J: TRBJ2-2
CDR3: CASRIDRGNTGELFF